This TCR beta chain came from a study of cytomegalovirus exposure and HLA in healthy donors. Worth noting for this clone: Antigen specificity is unknown.

General study results and limits: The tendency of first-cohort TCR clusters to co-occur in the roughly 120 validation repertoires was the finding of a later analysis.

While the first cohort had fewer than 850 subjects, the donors belonged to the separate validation cohort of 100 to 150 subjects. Clones were read by immunoSEQ multiplex PCR, and TCRdb kept only the in-frame ones, dropping some. The sample has about 260,000 clones, 90% seen once. The CDR3 loop spans 11 amino acids. Germline CDR1 reads DFQATT; CDR2 reads SNEGSKA (reference sequence). Between the trimmed V and J ends, which lost 5 bases and 9 bases, there was a span of 11 bases. The clonotype originates from a woman in her 30s in good health and CMV-seronegative. Sequenced material: PBMCs. This chain joins TRBV20-1 and TRBJ2-1; TRBD2 might be the D (5 bases). CDR3 nucleotide sequence: TGCAGTGCTTTGCGGGTGGGTGAGCAGTTCTTC. Protein sequence: CSALRVGEQFF.